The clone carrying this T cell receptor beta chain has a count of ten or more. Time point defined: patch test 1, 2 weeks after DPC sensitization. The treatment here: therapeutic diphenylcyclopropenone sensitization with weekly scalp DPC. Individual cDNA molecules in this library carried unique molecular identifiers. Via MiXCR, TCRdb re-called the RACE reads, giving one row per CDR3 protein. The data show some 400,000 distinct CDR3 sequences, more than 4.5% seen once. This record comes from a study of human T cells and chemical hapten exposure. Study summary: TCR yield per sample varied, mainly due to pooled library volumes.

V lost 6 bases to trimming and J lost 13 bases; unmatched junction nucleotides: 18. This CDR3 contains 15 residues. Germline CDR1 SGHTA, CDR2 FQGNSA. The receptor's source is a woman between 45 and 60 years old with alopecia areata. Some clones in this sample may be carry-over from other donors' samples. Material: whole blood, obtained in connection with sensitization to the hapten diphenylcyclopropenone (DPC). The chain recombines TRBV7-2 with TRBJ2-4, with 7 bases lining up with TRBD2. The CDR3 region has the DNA TGTGCCAGCAGTTTCTCCGGGACTACCCACCCGGACCAGTACTTC. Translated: CASSFSGTTHPDQYF.